This TCR beta chain stems from a study of persistence of HIV-infected CD4 T cells. Nonspecific anti-CD3/anti-CD28 bead stimulation represents the broad CD4+ T cell repertoire. Responding CD4+ T cells were sorted by upregulation of both CD40 ligand and CD69. After removal of 1 base from V and 3 bases from J, the junction contained 8 bases not matched to a gene. The length of the CDR3 is 17 residues. From germline, CDR1 is KGHDR and CDR2 SFDVKD. As concerns this clone: Its antigen is unidentified.

The immunoSEQ assay was version 4, run in survey mode. The repertoire was sequenced with immunoSEQ multiplex PCR; TCRdb's copy has only in-frame clones and lacks some. The table includes 45,000 or so clones, about nine tenths detected once. The receptor was derived from an adult woman with HIV who was CMV-seropositive. The chain employs TRBV24-1 and TRBJ2-1; 7 bases fit TRBD2. This specimen consisted of CD4+ T cells sorted from PBMCs after roughly 18-hour stimulation, obtained from a patient who received antiretroviral therapy. CDR3 nucleotide sequence: TGTGCCACCAGTGATTTTTCGCGGGCTAGCGGCTACAATGAGCAGTTCTTC. Amino acids: CATSDFSRASGYNEQFF.